The present T cell receptor beta chain was sequenced within a study of regulatory T cells in long-lasting Graves disease. CDR3-region Arm-PCR and iRepertoire HTBI primers produced the TCR beta libraries. MiXCR was run by TCRdb on the multiplex PCR reads, yielding one entry per CDR3 protein. The sample holds about 330,000 distinct CDR3 sequences, 16% seen once. Time point of the sample: newly diagnosed GD, antithyroid drugs for less than 3 months. From PBMCs, RNA was extracted and then used to make the TCR library. Overall study findings and caveats: Persistent patients shared more public clonotypes (about 2,900) than new patients (about 960).

This clonotype was picked up many times. Antigen unknown. Per the germline V gene, CDR1 is SGHTA and CDR2 is FQGTGA. This CDR3 region has 15 residues. V lost 2 bases to trimming and J lost 4 bases, with 13 bases between them. The data also belong to a second study, concerning T cells in Graves' hyperthyroidism and ophthalmopathy.

J is TRBJ2-3 and V is TRBV7-3; either TRBD1 or TRBD2 may supply D (5 bases each). The starting material was peripheral blood mononuclear cells (PBMCs), obtained at new diagnosis, from a patient treated with antithyroid drugs. This clonotype was sampled from a woman aged 18-30 years with Graves disease. CDR3 sequence (DNA): TGTGCCAGCAGCTTAGGGGGTAACGGGGCAGATACGCAGTATTTT. It yields the protein CASSLGGNGADTQYF.